Presented here are 16 T cell receptor beta chains from one specimen sequenced in a study of cytotoxic CD8 clonotypes in ibrutinib-treated CLL. Method: immunoSEQ multiplex PCR; TCRdb's copy keeps in-frame clones and lacks some. The data show 150,000 or so clones, about 88% seen once. The sequencing here drew on PBMCs, taken at disease progression, from a patient treated with ibrutinib. Source of these receptors: a human donor with chronic lymphocytic leukemia.

The chain links TRBV28 to TRBJ2-3; 7 bases agree with TRBD1. The CDR3 contains 15 residues. The junction had 12 bases not matched to a gene; V was cut back by 5 bases and J by 7 bases. From germline, CDR1 is MDHEN and CDR2 SYDVKM. CDR3 DNA: TGTGCCAGCAGTATCGTGGGACAGATCCCAAATACGCAGTATTTT. This sequence encodes CASSIVGQIPNTQYF.

The chain recombines TRBV30 with TRBJ2-3, with a tentative D call TRBD1 (5 bases). The CDR3 has 14 amino acids. Trimming pared 2 bases from V and 1 base from J, leaving 10 bases between. The germline V gene has CDR1 GTSNPN and CDR2 SVGIG (reference sequence). CDR3 in DNA: TGTGCCTGGAGTTGGGGCAAGCGCACAGATACGCAGTATTTT. Amino acid sequence: CAWSWGKRTDTQYF. The full variable domain, in which reference TRBV30 and TRBJ2-3 provide the parts outside the CDR3, is SQTIHQWPATLVQPVGSPLSLECTVEGTSNPNLYWYRQAAGRGLQLLFYSVGIGQISSEVPQNLSASRPQDRQFILSSKKLLLSDSGFYLCAWSWGKRTDTQYFGPGTRLTVL.

The rearrangement uses TRBV4-1 and TRBJ1-5, with D maybe TRBD1 (5 bases). V lost 0 bases to trimming and J lost 6 bases, with 15 bases between them. This CDR3 has 16 amino acids. Germline V gives CDR1 MGHRA, CDR2 YSYEKL. The DNA of the CDR3 is TGCGCCAGCAGCCAAGAAGTCAGGGTGGGTGTTCAGCCCCAGCATTTT. Protein: CASSQEVRVGVQPQHF.

The gene calls are TRBV6-5 and TRBJ2-7; D might be TRBD1 or TRBD2, each matching 5 bases. V was pared by 3 bases and J by 2 bases, with 14 bases between. The CDR3 length is 15 residues. Germline V CDR1 and CDR2: MNHEY, SVGAGI. The CDR3 loop is CASSYRDEGPYEQYF. For the CDR3, the DNA is TGTGCCAGCAGTTATAGGGATGAGGGACCCTACGAGCAGTACTTC.

The chain couples TRBV5-6 to TRBJ1-2; 9 positions agree with TRBD1. The CDR3 totals 15 residues. With 4 bases clipped from V and 1 base from J, the junction kept 5 bases outside the gene matches. CDR1 is SGHDT and CDR2 is YYEEEE in the germline V gene. CDR3 sequence reads: CASSLGTGLNYGYTF. The CDR3, as DNA: TGTGCCAGCAGCCTCGGGACAGGGCTTAACTATGGCTACACCTTC. The variable domain in full, with the rest retrieved from reference TRBV5-6 and TRBJ1-2, is DAGVTQSPTHLIKTRGQQVTLRCSPKSGHDTVSWYQQALGQGPQFIFQYYEEEERQRGNFPDRFSGHQFPNYSSELNVNALLLGDSALYLCASSLGTGLNYGYTFGSGTRLTVV.

The rearrangement links TRBV7-8 to TRBJ2-7; a possible D gene is TRBD1 (6 bases). CDR1 is SGHVS, CDR2 FQNEAQ, per germline. The CDR3 extends over 14 amino acids. V was cut by 2 bases and J by 0 bases, with 8 bases left in between. Here the CDR3 DNA reads TGTGCCAGCAGCTTATCAGGGGCCTCCTACGAGCAGTACTTC. Translated, it gives CASSLSGASYEQYF.

This chain joins TRBV7-9 and TRBJ2-7; D is possibly TRBD1 (6 bases). V was trimmed by 5 bases and J by 3 bases, leaving 14 bases between them. This CDR3 comprises 14 residues. Germline CDR1 is SEHNR and CDR2 is FQNEAQ (reference sequence). CDR3 amino acids: CASSKTGTYYEQYF. The CDR3 DNA reads as TGTGCCAGCAGCAAGACCGGGACATACTACGAGCAGTACTTC.

J is TRBJ2-4 and V is TRBV6-1, with a possible D match to TRBD1 (6 bases). Trimming left V 6 bases short and J 8 bases short, with 20 bases between. The germline V gene encodes CDR1 MNHNS and CDR2 SASEGT. CDR3 size: 15 residues. CDR3 amino acids: CASSLGTLSWDIQYF. The DNA for the CDR3 is TGTGCCAGCAGCCTTGGGACACTGAGTTGGGACATTCAGTACTTC.

The chain recombines TRBV15 with TRBJ2-1, with D tentatively TRBD1 (6 bases). V was shortened by 1 base and J by 4 bases, with 14 bases between the two germline ends. CDR3 length: 16 residues. The V gene's germline CDR1 is LNHNV and CDR2 YYDKDF (reference sequence). The CDR3 is CATSRVGAGDYNEQFF. CDR3 nucleotide sequence: TGTGCCACCAGCAGAGTTGGGGCAGGGGATTACAATGAGCAGTTCTTC.

The V call is TRBV28, the J call TRBJ2-7, with unresolved D. Trimming took off 7 bases at V and 9 bases at J, with 19 bases between the two ends. The CDR3 has 13 amino acids. Germline values: CDR1 MDHEN, CDR2 SYDVKM. DNA of the CDR3: TGTGCCAGCACTCCCCAACCCGAAACGGCGCAGTACTTC. This codes for CASTPQPETAQYF.

This chain uses TRBV28 with TRBJ1-1; D is unresolved. Trimming took 2 bases from V and 5 from J, leaving 12 bases between them. Germline values: CDR1 MDHEN, CDR2 SYDVKM. The CDR3 has 14 amino acids. The CDR3 DNA reads TGTGCCAGCAGTTTAGATTTTGGAGGGACTGAAGCTTTCTTT. It yields the protein CASSLDFGGTEAFF.

This clone has only one observation. Here the CDR3 reads CASSLTAGGFREKLFF. In DNA form, the CDR3 reads TGTGCCAGCAGCTTAACGGCAGGGGGCTTTCGGGAAAAACTGTTTTTT. This sequence joins TRBV7-8 and TRBJ1-4; TRBD1 matches 8 bases. This CDR3 comprises 16 residues. CDR1 is SGHVS and CDR2 is FQNEAQ in the germline V gene. V trimming: 2 bases; J trimming: 8 bases; junction bases outside the gene matches: 10.

The rearrangement uses TRBV11-3 and TRBJ2-1; 7 nucleotides line up with TRBD1. The V and J ends lost 1 base and 4 bases, in that order; junction bases with no gene match: 4. CDR1 and CDR2 (germline): SGHNT, YENEEA. The CDR3 runs 15 residues. The CDR3 here is CASSLGGQLYNEQFF. For the CDR3, the DNA is TGTGCCAGCAGCTTAGGGGGACAGCTATACAATGAGCAGTTCTTC.

V and J are TRBV7-8 and TRBJ1-5, with 12 bases aligning to TRBD1. The germline gives CDR1 SGHVS, CDR2 FQNEAQ. The CDR3 totals 17 residues. Trimming took 3 bases from V and 4 from J; bases not matched to a gene: 7. For the CDR3, the DNA is TGTGCCAGCAGCTTTCGGGACAGGGGGCTATGGAATCAGCCCCAGCATTTT. It is translated as CASSFRDRGLWNQPQHF.

V is TRBV5-1 and J is TRBJ2-3; no clear D gene. Trimming stripped 4 bases from V and 6 bases from J, with 15 bases between. This CDR3 region has 14 residues. Germline values: CDR1 SGHRS, CDR2 YFSETQ. CDR3 DNA: TGCGCCAGCAGCCGTTCTGGGGAACGGGATACGCAGTATTTT. It translates to CASSRSGERDTQYF.

This clone was detected once. This chain connects TRBV5-5 to TRBJ2-3, with TRBD1 matching over 9 bases. J gave up 5 bases and V 4 bases, and 5 bases lay outside the gene matches. CDR1 and CDR2 from the germline V gene are SGHKS and YYEKEE (reference sequence). CDR3 size: 14 residues. The CDR3 region is CASSPGQGLDTQYF. In DNA form, the CDR3 reads TGTGCCAGCAGCCCCGGACAGGGGTTAGATACGCAGTATTTT. Full variable domain (remainder filled in from reference TRBV5-5 and TRBJ2-3): DAGVTQSPTHLIKTRGQQVTLRCSPISGHKSVSWYQQVLGQGPQFIFQYYEKEERGRGNFPDRFSARQFPNYSSELNVNALLLGDSALYLCASSPGQGLDTQYFGPGTRLTVL.